The rows below give T cell receptor beta chains drawn from one sample of a study of response to subunit inactivated influenza vaccine. In TCRdb, the RT-PCR reads were re-called with MiXCR into one record per CDR3 protein. The table shows 200,000 to 300,000 distinct CDR3 sequences, with less than 15% occurring only once. This material consisted of non-naive T cells sorted from PBMCs, taken around two weeks before vaccination. These receptors originate from a man between 45 and 60 years old who received an inactivated influenza vaccine. Both conserved end residues are part of each CDR3. D genes are given only for firm matches. Size is omitted from some rows. Given values are once, few, many or a class for expanded clones.

>TRBV20-1|TRBD2|many|TRBJ2-2
TGCAGTGCTAGAGAAGCGGGAGTTGACGGGGAGCTGTTTTTT
CSAREAGVDGELFF
>TRBV5-1|-|many|TRBJ1-2
TGCGCCAGCAGCTCCGGACTGAACTATGGCTACACCTTC
CASSSGLNYGYTF
>TRBV12-3/TRBV12-4|TRBD1|many|TRBJ2-3
TGTGCCAGCAGACCCGGGACAGGGCTAACAGATACGCAGTATTTT
CASRPGTGLTDTQYF
>TRBV20-1|TRBD1|few|TRBJ2-7
TGCAGTGCGGGCAAGCAGGGGCCAGGGGGTCTAGTGCAGTACTTC
CSAGKQGPGGLVQYF
>TRBV29-1|-|-|TRBJ1-2
TGCAGCGTTGACAGGACTAACTATGGCTACACCTTC
CSVDRTNYGYTF
>TRBV18|-|many|TRBJ2-1
TGTGCCAGCTCACCACCCGGCTGGGAGGGGACAAATGAGCAGTTCTTC
CASSPPGWEGTNEQFF
>TRBV4-2|-|-|TRBJ2-5
TGTGCCAGCAGCCAAGTTTCCGGTGGACCCCAGTACTTC
CASSQVSGGPQYF
>TRBV12-3/TRBV12-4|-|-|TRBJ1-2
TGTGCCAGCAGCGAGACAGGAGTAATCCCTAACCATGGCTACACCTTC
CASSETGVIPNHGYTF
>TRBV6-2/TRBV6-3|-|many|TRBJ2-4
TGTGCCAGCTCTTCCGAAATTAAAAACATTCAGTACTTC
CASSSEIKNIQYF
>TRBV20-1|TRBD2|few|TRBJ2-5
TGCAGTGCTAGAGATCCACGGGAGGGGGAGACCCAGTACTTC
CSARDPREGETQYF
>TRBV2|-|few|TRBJ2-7
TGTGCCAGCGCACTTAACACCGTCTCCTACGAGCAGTACTTC
CASALNTVSYEQYF
>TRBV2|TRBD2|-|TRBJ2-3
TGTACCTTCTGTTTAGCCTCGGCTAGCGGGGGCAGCACAGATACGCAGTATTTT
CTFCLASASGGSTDTQYF
>TRBV20-1|-|-|TRBJ2-3
TGCAGTGCTAGAGCCGACAGAGGAATCACAGATACGCAGTATTTT
CSARADRGITDTQYF
>TRBV3-1|-|-|TRBJ2-1
TGTGCCCGCTGTAACGCGCCGGGAAGCGCCTCCTCCTACAATGAGCAGTTCTTC
CARCNAPGSASSYNEQFF
>TRBV12-3/TRBV12-4|TRBD2|-|TRBJ2-7
TGTGCCAGCAGTTTGGGCGGGGGGCCTCGCCCCTACGAGCAGTACTTC
CASSLGGGPRPYEQYF
>TRBV5-1|-|many|TRBJ2-1
TGCGCCAGCAGGGAGGAAGCTTTGGGTGAGCAGTTCTTC
CASREEALGEQFF
>TRBV4-3|TRBD2|-|TRBJ2-1
TGCGCCAGCAGCCGAAGACTAGCGGGGCTAAATGAGCAGTTCTTC
CASSRRLAGLNEQFF
>TRBV7-9|TRBD2|many|TRBJ2-3
TGTGCCAGCAGCCCAGTCGGGACTAGGAGCACAGATACGCAGTATTTT
CASSPVGTRSTDTQYF
>TRBV2|TRBD1|few|TRBJ1-1
TGTGCCAGCAGTATCAGGGGGCGCGACACTGAAGCTTTCTTT
CASSIRGRDTEAFF
>TRBV6-5|-|many|TRBJ2-1
TGTGCCAGCGGACGTCGGGAGCAGTTCTTC
CASGRREQFF
>TRBV12-3/TRBV12-4|TRBD2|-|TRBJ2-5
TGTGCCAGCAGTCGCACCGGGACTAGCGGGGAGAAAGAGACCCAGTACTTC
CASSRTGTSGEKETQYF
>TRBV7-2|TRBD1|-|TRBJ2-3
TGTGCCAGCAGCACCGCAGGGACAGTAACGCAGTATTTT
CASSTAGTVTQYF
>TRBV28|-|few|TRBJ2-1
TGTGCCAGCAGTTTTTTTACTCGAGGGGCACGATACAATGAGCAGTTCTTC
CASSFFTRGARYNEQFF
>TRBV20-1|TRBD2|-|TRBJ2-1
TGCAGTGCTCTAAGGACTAGCCTGAGGTACTACAATGAGCAGTTCTTC
CSALRTSLRYYNEQFF
>TRBV9|-|-|TRBJ2-2
TGTGCCAGCAGCGTAGATTCGGGGACCGGGGAGCTGTTTTTT
CASSVDSGTGELFF
>TRBV7-2|TRBD1|-|TRBJ2-5
TGTGCCAGCAGAACACCACAGGGGGAGACCCAGTACTTC
CASRTPQGETQYF
>TRBV6-5|-|few|TRBJ1-2
TGTGCCAGCAGTTTCTCCCGGGGCCCGATCGGAGGGTATGGCTACACCTTC
CASSFSRGPIGGYGYTF
>TRBV3-1|-|-|TRBJ1-2
TGTGCCAGCAGCCAAGGGGGACTCTCCTCCTATGGAGCTAACTATGGCTACACCTTC
CASSQGGLSSYGANYGYTF
>TRBV20-1|-|few|TRBJ2-7
TGCAGTGCTAGAGACGAAAGGACCTTCCACGAGCAGTACTTC
CSARDERTFHEQYF
>TRBV24-1|TRBD2|many|TRBJ2-2
TGTGCCACCAGTGATACCTCAGGACTAGCGGGGGAATACGGGGAGCTGTTTTTT
CATSDTSGLAGEYGELFF
>TRBV2|TRBD2|many|TRBJ2-2
TGTGCCAGCAGTGAAACGACTAGCTCAGCGAGCACCGGGGAGCTGTTTTTT
CASSETTSSASTGELFF
>TRBV3-1|TRBD2|few|TRBJ2-1
TGTGCCAGCAGCCAAGGTTCCGGGAGGTACAATGAGCAGTTCTTC
CASSQGSGRYNEQFF
>TRBV28|TRBD2|few|TRBJ2-1
TGTGCCAGCAGTTTAGGACTAGCGGGAGGAGTGATTGAGCAGTTCTTC
CASSLGLAGGVIEQFF
>TRBV5-1|-|few|TRBJ1-6
TGCGCCAGCAGCTTGGGTCAGGAACCACCCCTCCACTTT
CASSLGQEPPLHF
>TRBV2|TRBD2|many|TRBJ2-2
TGTGCCAGCAGTAAACCGACTAGCGGGAGAAGGCCCGCCACCGGGGAGCTGTTTTTT
CASSKPTSGRRPATGELFF
>TRBV20-1|-|many|TRBJ2-7
TGCAGTGCTAGCCAGAACGAGCAGTACTTC
CSASQNEQYF
>TRBV6-2/TRBV6-3|TRBD1|many|TRBJ2-3
TGTGCCAGCAGTTACTCTGGACAGGTCCTAACAGATACGCAGTATTTT
CASSYSGQVLTDTQYF
>TRBV7-2|-|-|TRBJ2-5
TGTGCCAGCAGCCTAGTTTTCCGAGAGACCCAGTACTTC
CASSLVFRETQYF
>TRBV20-1|-|many|TRBJ2-5
TGCAGTGCTAGAGATAATAGTCGGGCGGACCCCCAAGAGACCCAGTACTTC
CSARDNSRADPQETQYF
>TRBV6-5|-|many|TRBJ2-2
TGTGCCAGCAGTTACTCGAACACCGGGGAGCTGTTTTTT
CASSYSNTGELFF
>TRBV11-2|-|few|TRBJ1-1
TGTGCCAGCAGCTTTCCGGGGCGCACTGAAGCTTTCTTT
CASSFPGRTEAFF
>TRBV7-2|-|few|TRBJ2-1
TGTGCCAGCAGCTTAGGTTCGGGCCGCACCAGTGAGCAGTTCTTC
CASSLGSGRTSEQFF
>TRBV11-2|TRBD1|few|TRBJ2-2
TGTGCCAGCAGCTTAGTGGACAGGCGGACCGGGGAGCTGTTTTTT
CASSLVDRRTGELFF
>TRBV12-3/TRBV12-4|-|many|TRBJ2-5
TGTGCCAGCAGTTTTTCAGGGCGTGAGACCCAGTACTTC
CASSFSGRETQYF
>TRBV6-2/TRBV6-3|TRBD2|few|TRBJ2-3
TGTGCCAGCAGTTCCCGACTAGCGGGCACAGATACGCAGTATTTT
CASSSRLAGTDTQYF
>TRBV7-8|-|-|TRBJ1-1
TGTGCCAGCAGCCCCGGGCAGGGAGGGGGTTTCTTT
CASSPGQGGGFF
>TRBV7-9|-|few|TRBJ2-1
TGTGCCAGCAGCTCCCGGGAGCATGAGCAGTTCTTC
CASSSREHEQFF
>TRBV3-1|-|-|TRBJ2-7
TGTGCCAGCAGCCTCAGCGGTTTCCGTTACGAGCAGTACTTC
CASSLSGFRYEQYF
>TRBV29-1|TRBD2|few|TRBJ2-1
TGCAGCTGCCTGCGGGAGGGCCCCGGTGAGCAGTTCTTC
CSCLREGPGEQFF
>TRBV2|-|-|TRBJ2-7
TGTGCCAGCACAGAATCTAGGTCGTCTCCCTACGAGCAGTACTTC
CASTESRSSPYEQYF
>TRBV20-1|-|many|TRBJ2-2
TGCAGTGCTAGCCCGGGTGGCGGGGAGCTGTTTTTT
CSASPGGGELFF
>TRBV27|-|few|TRBJ2-2
TGTGCCAGCAGTGTGGGAGCCGGCGCCGGGGTGCTGTTTTTT
CASSVGAGAGVLFF
>TRBV6-2/TRBV6-3|TRBD1|-|TRBJ1-1
TGTGCCAGCAGCCGACTAGACCTGGGGGACAGTGAAGCTTTCTTT
CASSRLDLGDSEAFF
>TRBV29-1|TRBD1|many|TRBJ2-3
TGCAGCGTTACCTACACAACAGGGGAAACGCAGTATTTT
CSVTYTTGETQYF
>TRBV20-1|TRBD1|many|TRBJ1-1
TGCAGTGCTAGACCGCGGGGACAGGCGAACACTGAAGCTTTCTTT
CSARPRGQANTEAFF